Shown below are 24 T cell receptor beta chains from a single sample sequenced in a study of control samples from healthy donors and cancer patients. Measured with immunoSEQ multiplex PCR; TCRdb has only the in-frame clones, and not every one. The top ten clones hold less than 4.5% of a sample with about 120,000 clones, approximately 95% of them seen once. The sample taken for sequencing was blood. These receptor sequences come from a young man in good health.

The gene calls are TRBV3-1 (or the pseudogene TRBV3-2) and TRBJ2-7, with 9 bases that match TRBD2. V was clipped by 2 bases and J by 13 bases; unmatched bases: 6. This CDR3 contains 12 residues. The germline V gene has CDR1 LGHDT and CDR2 YNNKEL (reference sequence). The CDR3 sequence: CASSQTSGWIYF. The CDR3 DNA follows: TGTGCCAGCAGCCAAACTAGCGGGTGGATTTACTTC.

V usage is TRBV5-8 and J usage is TRBJ1-2; D remains unclear. This CDR3 has 14 residues. Trimming stripped 0 bases from V and 4 bases from J, with 10 bases between. Per the germline V gene, CDR1 is SGHTS and CDR2 is YDEGEE. CDR3 nucleotides: TGTGCCAGCAGCTTGGCGGGGAATGGCTATGGCTACACCTTC. As protein: CASSLAGNGYGYTF.

The J gene is TRBJ1-1, the V gene TRBV28, with 8 bases that match TRBD1. The CDR3 has 15 amino acids. J was trimmed by 5 bases and V by 4 bases; bases with no gene match: 9. The germline CDR1 and CDR2 sequences are MDHEN and SYDVKM. The CDR3 is CASSSPAGGRTEAFF. For the CDR3, the DNA is TGTGCCAGCAGTTCCCCGGCAGGGGGCAGGACTGAAGCTTTCTTT.

The chain carries TRBV7-9 and TRBJ1-1; no reliable D call. The CDR3 loop spans 13 amino acids. The ends were cut back, 5 bases at V and 1 base at J, with 8 bases in the middle. Germline-derived CDR1 and CDR2 are SEHNR and FQNEAQ (reference sequence). For the CDR3, the DNA is TGTGCCAGCAGCCAGGACGGGAACACTGAAGCTTTCTTT. Protein product: CASSQDGNTEAFF.

The genes are TRBV9 and TRBJ1-4, with D maybe TRBD1 (5 bases). The CDR3 contains 15 residues. Per the germline V gene, CDR1 is SGDLS and CDR2 is YYNGEE. V gave up 4 bases and J gave up 6 bases, with 16 bases separating them. CDR3 loop: CASSSRVGGYEKLFF. The CDR3 DNA reads TGTGCCAGCAGCTCCCGGGTCGGGGGTTATGAAAAACTGTTTTTT.

This rearrangement joins TRBV6-1 to TRBJ1-2; tentatively, D is TRBD1 (5 bases). CDR1 is MNHNS and CDR2 is SASEGT in the germline V gene. The V gene lost 6 bases and the J gene lost 2 bases, with 13 bases spanning the gap. The CDR3 length is 14 residues. In DNA form, the CDR3 reads TGTGCCAGCAGCCTGATGGGGGACAACTATGGCTACACCTTC. Translation: CASSLMGDNYGYTF.

V gene TRBV19 combines with J gene TRBJ1-1, with D perhaps matching TRBD1 (6 bases). The CDR3 contains 15 residues. Germline loops: CDR1 LNHDA, CDR2 SQIVND (reference sequence). V shed 5 bases and J shed 1 base, with 14 bases lying between them. In nucleotides, the CDR3 is TGTGCCAGTAGTCCTACAGGGTTGGGGAACACTGAAGCTTTCTTT. This codes for CASSPTGLGNTEAFF.

V usage is TRBV6-5 and J usage is TRBJ1-5; D is possibly TRBD1 (6 bases). V was trimmed by 6 bases and J by 6 bases, leaving 15 bases between them. CDR1 and CDR2 from the germline V gene are MNHEY and SVGAGI. This CDR3 is 14 amino acids long. The CDR3 coding sequence is TGTGCCAGCAGCCTCCGAGGGGGGGGTCAGCCCCAGCATTTT. This translates into CASSLRGGGQPQHF.

V gene TRBV7-9 combines with J gene TRBJ2-3, with D perhaps matching TRBD2 (5 bases). The V gene's germline CDR1 is SEHNR and CDR2 FQNEAQ (reference sequence). V was clipped by 5 bases and J by 4 bases, with 13 bases between them. CDR3 length equals 14 residues. The CDR3 nucleotides read TGTGCCAGCAGCATAGGAGGAGTGGCAGATACGCAGTATTTT. This codes for CASSIGGVADTQYF.

J is TRBJ1-5 and V is TRBV9; D is unclear. Trimming removed 4 bases at V and 2 bases at J, with 10 bases between. CDR1 and CDR2 from the germline V gene are SGDLS and YYNGEE. The CDR3 sequence is 14 residues long. The DNA for the CDR3 is TGTGCCAGCAGCCCCCGACCCGGCAATCAGCCCCAGCATTTT. Its protein is CASSPRPGNQPQHF.

The V gene is TRBV11-2, the J gene TRBJ1-1, with D possibly matching TRBD1 (5 bases). Germline V CDR1 and CDR2: SGHAT, FQNNGV. Between the trimmed V and J ends, which lost 5 bases and 4 bases, there was a span of 8 bases. The CDR3 totals 12 residues. CDR3 nucleotide sequence: TGTGCCAGCAGCCCGGGACGCACTGAAGCTTTCTTT. It codes for CASSPGRTEAFF.

The chain combines TRBV19 with TRBJ1-1, with D tentatively TRBD1 (6 bases). V was clipped by 7 bases and J by 3 bases, with 18 bases between them. This CDR3 comprises 15 residues. Germline V CDR1 and CDR2: LNHDA, SQIVND (reference sequence). The CDR3 here is CASNSQRGGDTEAFF. DNA of the CDR3: TGTGCCAGTAACTCACAAAGGGGGGGTGACACTGAAGCTTTCTTT. Together with reference TRBV19 and TRBJ1-1, the CDR3 gives the full variable domain: DGGITQSPKYLFRKEGQNVTLSCEQNLNHDAMYWYRQDPGQGLRLIYYSQIVNDFQKGDIAEGYSVSREKKESFPLTVTSAQKNPTAFYLCASNSQRGGDTEAFFGQGTRLTVV.

The chain couples TRBV12-5 to TRBJ2-1, with TRBD1 as a possible D gene (8 bases). V shed 8 bases and J shed 9 bases, with 20 bases lying between them. The CDR3 totals 14 residues. Germline CDR1 LGHNT, CDR2 FRNRAP. This CDR3 is CASRNTGGDGEQFF. CDR3 in DNA: TGTGCTAGTCGGAATACAGGGGGGGACGGTGAGCAGTTCTTC.

This clone was seen only once. The rearrangement joins TRBV6-2 or TRBV6-3 to TRBJ1-1; 7 bases fit TRBD1. V was pared by 4 bases and J by 4 bases, with 6 bases of the junction left unmatched. CDR3 size: 14 residues. The germline CDR1 and CDR2 sequences are MNHEY and SVGEGT. CDR3 loop: CASSLEGQSTEAFF. The CDR3 DNA reads as TGTGCCAGCAGTTTAGAGGGACAGAGCACTGAAGCTTTCTTT.

This sequence joins TRBV27 and TRBJ2-7; TRBD2 matches at 10 bases. Germline V gene sequence: CDR1 MNHEY, CDR2 SMNVEV (reference sequence). The CDR3 contains 18 residues. V shed 2 bases and J 3 bases; nucleotides not matched to a gene: 13. This chain's CDR3 is CASSLGSSGLADYYEQYF. DNA of the CDR3: TGTGCCAGCAGTTTAGGCTCCTCCGGACTAGCGGATTACTACGAGCAGTACTTC.

This chain connects TRBV6-2 or TRBV6-3 to TRBJ1-5; unclear D gene. CDR3 length equals 14 residues. Trimming pared 2 bases from V and 3 bases from J, leaving 8 bases between. CDR1 is MNHEY and CDR2 is SVGEGT in the germline V gene. CDR3: CASSYPADNQPQHF. Written as DNA, the CDR3 is TGTGCCAGCAGTTACCCGGCCGACAATCAGCCCCAGCATTTT.

The V and J genes are TRBV30 and TRBJ1-2; TRBD1 matches 7 bases. CDR1 GTSNPN and CDR2 SVGIG come from the germline V gene (reference sequence). The CDR3 has 15 amino acids. V trimming: 1 base; J trimming: 8 bases; junction bases outside the gene matches: 13. The CDR3 is CAWSGAGQIIGGYTF. The DNA of the CDR3 is TGTGCCTGGAGTGGGGCGGGACAGATTATTGGGGGCTACACCTTC.

This chain connects TRBV7-2 to TRBJ2-7; 8 nucleotides agree with TRBD1. The CDR3 consists of 15 residues. J was trimmed by 3 bases and V by 3 bases; bases with no gene match: 7. Germline CDR1 is SGHTA and CDR2 is FQGNSA. The CDR3 spells CASSLTRDRIYEQYF. The CDR3 DNA follows: TGTGCCAGCAGCTTGACCCGGGACAGGATCTACGAGCAGTACTTC.

The genes are TRBV7-2 and TRBJ1-5; perhaps TRBD1 as D (6 bases). Germline V lookup: CDR1 SGHTA, CDR2 FQGNSA. With 3 bases removed from V and 0 bases from J, the gap between germline ends came to 9 bases. This CDR3 region has 15 residues. Here the CDR3 DNA reads TGTGCCAGCAGCTTGGACAGTTATAGCAATCAGCCCCAGCATTTT. Residues: CASSLDSYSNQPQHF.

The J gene is TRBJ2-1, the V gene TRBV11-3, with D possibly being TRBD2 (6 bases). This CDR3 has 14 residues. CDR1 SGHNT and CDR2 YENEEA come from the germline V gene. The V gene lost 5 bases and the J gene lost 10 bases, with 18 bases spanning the gap. CDR3 bases: TGTGCCAGCAGCCCACGACCTATGGGAGGAGAGCAGTTCTTC. It is translated as CASSPRPMGGEQFF. The complete variable domain, with remaining parts taken from reference TRBV11-3 and TRBJ2-1, reads EAGVVQSPRYKIIEKKQPVAFWCNPISGHNTLYWYLQNLGQGPELLIRYENEEAVDDSQLPKDRFSAERLKGVDSTLKIQPAELGDSAVYLCASSPRPMGGEQFFGPGTRLTVL.

The chain combines TRBV27 with TRBJ2-3; 8 nucleotides match TRBD2. Per the germline V gene, CDR1 is MNHEY and CDR2 is SMNVEV (reference sequence). V trimming: 3 bases; J trimming: 4 bases; junction bases outside the gene matches: 6. The CDR3 has 15 amino acids. The CDR3 DNA reads as TGTGCCAGCAGTTTTACGGGGGGGCAGGCAGATACGCAGTATTTT. Translated, it gives CASSFTGGQADTQYF.

The gene calls are TRBV29-1 and TRBJ2-7; D might be TRBD1 (6 bases). The V gene's germline CDR1 is SQVTM and CDR2 ANQGSEA. The CDR3 has 13 amino acids. Deletions cut 7 bases from V and 1 base from J, with 14 bases between. The CDR3 loop is CSALGARSYEQYF. In DNA form, the CDR3 reads TGCAGCGCTTTGGGGGCCCGATCCTACGAGCAGTACTTC.

This chain joins TRBV7-2 and TRBJ2-6; 8 bases fit TRBD1. V was pared by 5 bases and J by 0 bases, with 6 bases of the junction left unmatched. Germline assignment: CDR1 SGHTA and CDR2 FQGNSA. The CDR3 consists of 17 residues. The CDR3 DNA sequence: TGTGCCAGCAGCCGGGACAGGCGGATCTCTGGGGCCAACGTCCTGACTTTC. This codes for CASSRDRRISGANVLTF.

This sequence joins TRBV3-1 (or the pseudogene TRBV3-2) and TRBJ1-2; unclear D gene. Between the trimmed V and J ends, which lost 4 bases and 1 base, there was a span of 22 bases. This CDR3 has 18 residues. Germline V CDR1 and CDR2: LGHDT, YNNKEL (reference sequence). The CDR3 bases are TGTGCCAGCAGCCCCCCGAGGGTCAGGAGTCAAGTTAACTATGGCTACACCTTC. Its translation is CASSPPRVRSQVNYGYTF.